The subject of this entry is one T cell receptor beta chain. Sequenced by immunoSEQ multiplex PCR; TCRdb stores in-frame clones only, minus some. The profile shows about 57,000 clones, about 91% of them singletons. The sample comes from a study of T cell changes during pregnancy in multiple sclerosis. The CDR3 is 13 amino acids. With V trimmed by 5 bases and J by 6 bases, 3 bases remained unmatched. Per germline, CDR1 MNHEY and CDR2 SVGAGI. The sequence came from a female donor in good health, enrolled as a control in a pregnancy study. This chain connects TRBV6-5 to TRBJ1-2, with 10 bases identical to TRBD1. The sequences come from peripheral blood, collected after pregnancy. This chain's CDR3 is CASSPGQGNGYTF. The CDR3 nucleotides read TGTGCCAGCAGTCCGGGACAGGGGAATGGCTACACCTTC.